This T cell receptor (beta chain) stems from a study of blood T cells in healthy people across ages. The CDR3 totals 14 residues. CDR1 is SGHRS and CDR2 is YFSETQ in the germline V gene. The V and J ends lost 5 bases and 5 bases, in that order; junction bases with no gene match: 7. This clonotype was picked up many times. For the second PCR, which ran for about 7 to 11 cycles, a sample-barcoded 5' primer and a J-beta primer mix were used. Each TCR beta cDNA got a 12-nucleotide random molecular identifier. Via MiXCR, TCRdb re-called the 5' RACE reads, giving one row per CDR3 protein. The sample lists 870,000 or so distinct CDR3 sequences; about 30% were seen once. Aged about 6 to 95, donors were systemically healthy Caucasians from Russia. PBMCs, at least 6.5 million per sample, were isolated.

J is TRBJ2-1 and V is TRBV5-1; TRBD1 matches 7 bases. This receptor was taken from an elderly woman in good health. Sequencing was carried out using blood. CDR3 sequence (DNA): TGCGCCAGCAGACTAGGGACAGCGAACAATGAGCAGTTCTTC. Its translation: CASRLGTANNEQFF. Based on the CDR3 plus reference TRBV5-1 and TRBJ2-1, the full variable domain is KAGVTQTPRYLIKTRGQQVTLSCSPISGHRSVSWYQQTPGQGLQFLFEYFSETQRNKGNFPGRFSGRQFSNSRSEMNVSTLELGDSALYLCASRLGTANNEQFFGPGTRLTVL.